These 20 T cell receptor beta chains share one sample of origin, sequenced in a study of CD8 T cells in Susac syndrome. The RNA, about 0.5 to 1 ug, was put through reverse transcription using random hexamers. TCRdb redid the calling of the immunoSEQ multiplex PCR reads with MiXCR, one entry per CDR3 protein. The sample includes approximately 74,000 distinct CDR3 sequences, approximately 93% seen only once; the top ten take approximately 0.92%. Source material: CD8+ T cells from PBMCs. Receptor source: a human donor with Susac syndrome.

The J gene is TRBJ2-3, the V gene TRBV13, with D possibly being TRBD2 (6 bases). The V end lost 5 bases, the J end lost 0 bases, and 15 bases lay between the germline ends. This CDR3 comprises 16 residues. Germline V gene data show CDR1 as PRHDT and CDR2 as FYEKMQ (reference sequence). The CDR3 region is CASSLGGTTSTDTQYF. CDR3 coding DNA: TGTGCCAGCAGCCTCGGGGGAACCACTAGCACAGATACGCAGTATTTT. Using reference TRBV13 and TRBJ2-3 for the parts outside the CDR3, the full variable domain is AAGVIQSPRHLIKEKRETATLKCYPIPRHDTVYWYQQGPGQDPQFLISFYEKMQSDKGSIPDRFSAQQFSDYHSELNMSSLELGDSALYFCASSLGGTTSTDTQYFGPGTRLTVL.

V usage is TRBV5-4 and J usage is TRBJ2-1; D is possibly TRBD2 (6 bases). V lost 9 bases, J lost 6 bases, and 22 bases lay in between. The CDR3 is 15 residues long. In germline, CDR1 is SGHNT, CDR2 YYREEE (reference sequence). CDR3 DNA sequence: TGTGCCACCCATCTTGGAGGGCCGGTGGGCAATGAGCAGTTCTTC. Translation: CATHLGGPVGNEQFF. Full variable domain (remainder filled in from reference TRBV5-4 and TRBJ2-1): ETGVTQSPTHLIKTRGQQVTLRCSSQSGHNTVSWYQQALGQGPQFIFQYYREEENGRGNFPPRFSGLQFPNYSSELNVNALELDDSALYLCATHLGGPVGNEQFFGPGTRLTVL.

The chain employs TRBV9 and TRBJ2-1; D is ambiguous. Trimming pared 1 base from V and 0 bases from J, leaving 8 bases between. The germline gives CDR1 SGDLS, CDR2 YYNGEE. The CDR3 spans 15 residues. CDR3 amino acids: CASSVSGVSYNEQFF. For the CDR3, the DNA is TGTGCCAGCAGCGTAAGTGGAGTCTCCTACAATGAGCAGTTCTTC.

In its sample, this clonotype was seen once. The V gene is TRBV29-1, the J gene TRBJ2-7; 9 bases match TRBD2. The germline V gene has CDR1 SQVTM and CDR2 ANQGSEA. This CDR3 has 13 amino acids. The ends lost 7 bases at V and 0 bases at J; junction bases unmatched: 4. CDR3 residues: CSGRGGDSYEQYF. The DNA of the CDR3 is TGCAGCGGCCGCGGGGGGGACTCCTACGAGCAGTACTTC.

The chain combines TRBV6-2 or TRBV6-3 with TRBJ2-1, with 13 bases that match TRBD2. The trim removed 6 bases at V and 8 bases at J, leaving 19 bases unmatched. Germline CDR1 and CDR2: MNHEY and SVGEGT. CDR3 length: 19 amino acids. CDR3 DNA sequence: TGTGCCAGCAGCCCTCGACTAGCGGGAGGCCATTATAAGCGAGATGAGCAGTTCTTC. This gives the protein CASSPRLAGGHYKRDEQFF.

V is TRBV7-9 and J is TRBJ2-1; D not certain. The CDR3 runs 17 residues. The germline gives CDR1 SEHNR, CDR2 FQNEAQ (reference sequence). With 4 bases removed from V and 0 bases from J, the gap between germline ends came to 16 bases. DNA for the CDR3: TGTGCCAGCAGCTCCTCGGGCAGCCAGGACTCCTACAATGAGCAGTTCTTC. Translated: CASSSSGSQDSYNEQFF.

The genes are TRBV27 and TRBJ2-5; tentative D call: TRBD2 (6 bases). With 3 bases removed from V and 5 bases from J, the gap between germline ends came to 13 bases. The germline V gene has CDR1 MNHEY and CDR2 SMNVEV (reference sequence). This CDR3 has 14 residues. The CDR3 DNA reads TGTGCCAGCAGTTTTGCGGGGTCAGGTGAGACCCAGTACTTC. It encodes CASSFAGSGETQYF.

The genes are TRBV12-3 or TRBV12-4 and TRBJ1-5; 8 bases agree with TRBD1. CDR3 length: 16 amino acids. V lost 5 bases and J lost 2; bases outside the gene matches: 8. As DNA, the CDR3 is TGTGCCAGCAGTCCTCTATTGACAGGGGGCAATCAGCCCCAGCATTTT. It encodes CASSPLLTGGNQPQHF.

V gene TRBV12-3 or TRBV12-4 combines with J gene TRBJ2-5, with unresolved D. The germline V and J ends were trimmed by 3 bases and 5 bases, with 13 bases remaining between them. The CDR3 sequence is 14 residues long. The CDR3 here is CASSFFTLGETQYF. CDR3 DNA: TGTGCCAGCAGTTTTTTTACTTTGGGGGAGACCCAGTACTTC.

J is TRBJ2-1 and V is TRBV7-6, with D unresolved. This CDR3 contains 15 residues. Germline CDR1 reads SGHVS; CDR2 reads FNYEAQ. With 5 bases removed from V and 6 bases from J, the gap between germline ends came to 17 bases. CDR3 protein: CASSPQISSANEQFF. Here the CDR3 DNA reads TGTGCCAGCAGCCCGCAGATTTCCTCAGCCAATGAGCAGTTCTTC.

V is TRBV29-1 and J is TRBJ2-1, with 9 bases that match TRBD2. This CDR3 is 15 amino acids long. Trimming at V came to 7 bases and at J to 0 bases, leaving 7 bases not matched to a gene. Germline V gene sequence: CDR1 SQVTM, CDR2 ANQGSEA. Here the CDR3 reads CSAWTSASSYNEQFF. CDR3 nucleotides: TGCAGCGCCTGGACTAGCGCAAGCTCCTACAATGAGCAGTTCTTC.

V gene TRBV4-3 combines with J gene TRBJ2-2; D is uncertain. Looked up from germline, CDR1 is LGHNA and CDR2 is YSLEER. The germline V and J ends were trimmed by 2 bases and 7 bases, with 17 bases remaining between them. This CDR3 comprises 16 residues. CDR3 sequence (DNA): TGCGCCAGCAGCCAACGAGTAGCCGTGTCGGTCGGGGAGCTGTTTTTT. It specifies CASSQRVAVSVGELFF.

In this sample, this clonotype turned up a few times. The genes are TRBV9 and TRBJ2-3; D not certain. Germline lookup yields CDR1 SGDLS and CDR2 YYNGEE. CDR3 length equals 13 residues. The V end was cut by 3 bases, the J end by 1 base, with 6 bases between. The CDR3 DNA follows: TGTGCCAGCAGCGCCGGTGGCACAGATACGCAGTATTTT. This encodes CASSAGGTDTQYF.

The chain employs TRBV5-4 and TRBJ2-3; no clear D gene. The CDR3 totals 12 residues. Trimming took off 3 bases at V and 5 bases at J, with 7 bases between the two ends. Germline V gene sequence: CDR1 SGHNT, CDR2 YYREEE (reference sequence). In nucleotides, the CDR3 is TGTGCCAGCAGCTACCCCAGAGATACGCAGTATTTT. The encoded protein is CASSYPRDTQYF.

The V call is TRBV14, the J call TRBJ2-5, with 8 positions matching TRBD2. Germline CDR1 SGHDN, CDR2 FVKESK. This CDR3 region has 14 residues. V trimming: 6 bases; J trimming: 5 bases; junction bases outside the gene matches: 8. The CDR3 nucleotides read TGTGCCAGCAGTCAGCGGGAGTGGCGGGAGACCCAGTACTTC. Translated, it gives CASSQREWRETQYF.

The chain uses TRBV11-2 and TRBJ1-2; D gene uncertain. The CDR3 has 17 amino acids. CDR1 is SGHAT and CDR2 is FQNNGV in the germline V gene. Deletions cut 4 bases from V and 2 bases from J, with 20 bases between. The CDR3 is CASSSDPGHGMNYGYTF. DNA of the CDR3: TGTGCCAGCAGCTCCGACCCGGGCCACGGGATGAACTATGGCTACACCTTC.

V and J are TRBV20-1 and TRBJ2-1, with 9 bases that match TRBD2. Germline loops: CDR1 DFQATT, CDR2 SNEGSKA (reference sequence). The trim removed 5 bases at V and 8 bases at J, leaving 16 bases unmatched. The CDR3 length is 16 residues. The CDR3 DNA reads TGCAGTGCTCAGTCGGTGCGGGGGGGCAGGGTGCATGAGCAGTTCTTC. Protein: CSAQSVRGGRVHEQFF.

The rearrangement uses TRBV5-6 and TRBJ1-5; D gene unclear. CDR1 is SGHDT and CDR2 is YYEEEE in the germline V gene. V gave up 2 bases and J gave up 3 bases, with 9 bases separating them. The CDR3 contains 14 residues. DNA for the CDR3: TGTGCCAGCAGCTTTCGCGAAGACAATCAGCCCCAGCATTTT. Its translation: CASSFREDNQPQHF.

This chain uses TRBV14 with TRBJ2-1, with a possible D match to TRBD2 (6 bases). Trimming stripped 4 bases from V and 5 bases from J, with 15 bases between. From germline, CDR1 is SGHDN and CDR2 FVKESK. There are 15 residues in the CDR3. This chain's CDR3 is CASSLIADPNNEQFF. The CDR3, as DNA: TGTGCCAGCAGCCTTATAGCGGATCCTAACAATGAGCAGTTCTTC.

The CDR3, as DNA: TGTGCCAGCTCACCAGGGGGGGCTTTGGCTGAAGCTTTCTTT. It is translated as CASSPGGALAEAFF. The chain recombines TRBV18 with TRBJ1-1, with a tentative D call TRBD1 (6 bases). This CDR3 is built from 14 residues. Germline loops: CDR1 KGHSH, CDR2 LQKENI. V gave up 2 bases and J gave up 6 bases, with 13 bases separating them.